The clone carrying this T cell receptor (beta chain) has a handful of counts. Its antigen is not known. CDR1 and CDR2 (germline): PRHDT, FYEKMQ (reference sequence). This CDR3 is 12 amino acids long. V shed 4 bases and J shed 3 bases, with 7 bases lying between them. Method: immunoSEQ multiplex PCR; TCRdb's copy keeps in-frame clones and lacks some. The sample includes some 320,000 clones, roughly 87% of them seen just once. The sample comes from a study of cytomegalovirus exposure and HLA in healthy donors. Study-wide points: The study designated roughly 150 TCR beta chains cytomegalovirus-associated. According to a subsequent analysis, TCR clusters identified in the first cohort showed a tendency to co-occur across the roughly 130 validation repertoires. With high specificity and sensitivity, the classifier reportedly diagnosed cytomegalovirus status. Among TCR sequences, most were rare, though some public TCRs appeared in many donors.

Sequencing used PBMCs. The rearrangement joins TRBV13 to TRBJ2-7, with a possible D match to TRBD2 (6 bases). This clonotype originated in a woman aged 25 to 39 in good health and CMV-seropositive. The CDR3 DNA reads TGTGCCAGCAGCTCGGGACTCTACGAGCAGTACTTC. Its protein product is CASSSGLYEQYF.